The present TCR beta chain was sequenced within a study of T-cell memory formation after mild COVID-19. Background on the study: In these data, TCR clusters were largely donor specific. Overall study results and limits: There were some responding clones in pre-infection memory, which suggested that cross-reactive memory had joined. There was a balanced CD4/CD8 profile in clones contracting day 15 to 85, and later expanders leaned CD4+.

Germline CDR1 SEHNR, CDR2 FQNEAQ (reference sequence). The CDR3 has 17 residues. With V trimmed by 4 bases and J by 5 bases, 11 bases remained unmatched. A 5'RACE reaction primed in the constant segment made cDNA libraries of TCR alpha and TCR beta, and these carried sample barcodes and UMIs. TCRdb itself ran the 5' RACE reads through MiXCR, one entry per CDR3 protein. This table holds approximately 260,000 distinct CDR3 sequences, 15% to 20% found once. On this clonotype: Its antigen is not identified.

The chain recombines TRBV7-9 with TRBJ2-2; 9 bases are shared with TRBD2. This receptor was identified in a man aged 18 to 30 who had mild COVID-19 (a few samples of this study predate the infection). Cell type and time point are not known. The sequenced material came from PBMCs or a T cell subset sorted from them (not recorded which). The CDR3 nucleotides are TGTGCCAGCAGCTCGACTAGCGGTCCCCTTATAACCGGGGAGCTGTTTTTT. Translation: CASSSTSGPLITGELFF.